Included here is one T cell receptor (beta chain) sequence, with context. Its target is not known. With 4 bases removed from V and 4 bases from J, the gap between germline ends came to 7 bases. Germline CDR1 and CDR2: MNHNS and SASEGT. The CDR3 length is 13 residues. This sample was included in a study of OX40 agonist ivuxolimab in advanced cancers. Across the study: In this cohort, patients received ivuxolimab, an agonistic anti-OX40 (CD134) antibody. General observations from the study: Mean expanded clone counts were higher in CD8+ than CD4+ T cells.

Sequencing used immunoSEQ multiplex PCR; TCRdb keeps in-frame clones, though not all of them. Of more than 60,000 clones in the sample, about 87% are singletons; the top ten hold around 5%. This chain links TRBV6-1 with TRBJ2-2, with D uncertain. This sample comprised CD4+ or CD8+ T cells sorted from blood, obtained in a trial of the OX40 agonist ivuxolimab. This sequence was found in an adult with an advanced solid tumor such as melanoma, head and neck, liver or kidney cancer. The CDR3, as DNA: TGTGCCAGCAGTGCAGTTATCACCGGGGAGCTGTTTTTT. It codes for CASSAVITGELFF.